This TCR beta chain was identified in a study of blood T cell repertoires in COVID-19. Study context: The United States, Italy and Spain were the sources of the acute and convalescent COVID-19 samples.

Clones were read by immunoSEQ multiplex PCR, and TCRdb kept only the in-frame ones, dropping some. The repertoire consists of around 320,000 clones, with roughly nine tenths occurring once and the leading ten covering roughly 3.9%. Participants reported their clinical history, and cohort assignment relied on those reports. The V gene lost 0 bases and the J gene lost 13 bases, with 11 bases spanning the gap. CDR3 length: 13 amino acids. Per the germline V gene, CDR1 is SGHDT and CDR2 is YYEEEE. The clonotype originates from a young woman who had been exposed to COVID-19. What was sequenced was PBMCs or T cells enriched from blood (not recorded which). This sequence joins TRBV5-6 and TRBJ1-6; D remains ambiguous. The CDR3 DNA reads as TGTGCCAGCAGCTTGGAGCGGGAATTTCCCCTCCACTTT. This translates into CASSLEREFPLHF.